Shown below are 25 T cell receptor beta chains from a single sample sequenced in a study of T cell repertoires in cytomegalovirus infection. TCRdb re-derived calls from the reads in MiXCR, one entry per CDR3 protein. Among 200,000 to 250,000 distinct CDR3 sequences listed, roughly 20% were seen once. Material for sequencing was CD8+ T cells from PBMCs. Receptor source: a human donor in good health (CMV status not recorded). Some clones in this sample may be carry-over from other donors' samples.

This clonotype was counted a few times. This may arise from a read error, as a much more abundant clone is one base away. The V and J genes are TRBV6-5 and TRBJ1-1; D is unresolved. This CDR3 spans 12 amino acids. Trimming took off 5 bases at V and 0 bases at J, with 4 bases between the two ends. Germline V gene data show CDR1 as MNHEY and CDR2 as SVGAGI. The CDR3 is CASSELNTEAFF. CDR3 sequence (DNA): TGTGCCAGCAGTGAATTGAACACTGAAGCTTTCTTT.

The rearrangement uses TRBV7-6 and TRBJ1-4; D call uncertain. Per the germline V gene, CDR1 is SGHVS and CDR2 is FNYEAQ. Trimming left V 3 bases short and J 0 bases short, with 8 bases between. The CDR3 contains 15 residues. CDR3 in DNA: TGTGCCAGCAGCTTCGGCCTCACAACTAATGAAAAACTGTTTTTT. This gives the protein CASSFGLTTNEKLFF.

This clonotype came up many times. This chain uses TRBV7-6 with TRBJ1-5; TRBD1 matches 9 bases. Germline CDR1 reads SGHVS; CDR2 reads FNYEAQ. This CDR3 spans 15 amino acids. The V and J ends lost 1 base and 3 bases, in that order; junction bases with no gene match: 1. CDR3 sequence reads: CASSLGDRDNQPQHF. The DNA of the CDR3 is TGTGCCAGCAGCTTAGGGGACAGGGACAATCAGCCCCAGCATTTT.

The V and J genes are TRBV2 and TRBJ1-5; D possibly corresponds to TRBD1 (6 bases). V was trimmed by 5 bases and J by 5 bases, leaving 16 bases between them. Germline CDR1 SNHLY, CDR2 FYNNEI. The CDR3 sequence is 15 residues long. In nucleotides, the CDR3 is TGTGCCAGCAGTTGGCTTACAGGGATCGATCAGCCCCAGCATTTT. This translates into CASSWLTGIDQPQHF. The entire variable domain, with the rest obtained from reference TRBV2 and TRBJ1-5, is as follows: EPEVTQTPSHQVTQMGQEVILRCVPISNHLYFYWYRQILGQKVEFLVSFYNNEISEKSEIFDDQFSVERPDGSNFTLKIRSTKLEDSAMYFCASSWLTGIDQPQHFGDGTRLSIL.

In the case of this clonotype: A much larger clone sits a single nucleotide away, making a read error possible. The chain uses TRBV4-1 and TRBJ2-7, with no clear D. This CDR3 region has 15 residues. Germline-derived CDR1 and CDR2 are MGHRA and YSYEKL. This CDR3 is CASNQVHTFSYEQYF. The DNA of the CDR3 is TGCGCCAGCAACCAAGTCCACACCTTCTCCTACGAGCAGTACTTC.

The chain links TRBV20-1 to TRBJ2-1, with D tentatively TRBD2 (6 bases). V lost 1 base and J 12 bases, leaving 16 bases between the germline ends. The CDR3 has 13 residues. The germline V gene encodes CDR1 DFQATT and CDR2 SNEGSKA (reference sequence). The CDR3 DNA sequence: TGCAGTGCTAGAGCGGGAGATTGGGAGTTGCAGTTCTTC. Residues: CSARAGDWELQFF.

This clonotype was found many times. The DNA of the CDR3 is TGTGCCAGCAGTGGACTAGCGGAAGATACGCAGTATTTT. Translated, it gives CASSGLAEDTQYF. This chain uses TRBV12-3 or TRBV12-4 with TRBJ2-3; TRBD2 agrees at 10 bases. The V and J ends lost 5 bases and 5 bases, in that order; junction bases with no gene match: 1. CDR3 length: 13 residues.

This clonotype showed up just a few times. CDR3 region: CASSIFVGSYEQYF. The CDR3 DNA reads as TGTGCCAGTAGTATTTTTGTCGGCTCCTACGAGCAGTACTTC. The chain recombines TRBV19 with TRBJ2-7; D ambiguous. CDR1 is LNHDA, CDR2 SQIVND, per germline (reference sequence). V lost 3 bases and J lost 0, with 9 bases in between. There are 14 residues in the CDR3.

The chain combines TRBV29-1 with TRBJ2-5; TRBD2 agrees at 8 bases. V lost 6 bases to trimming and J lost 1 base; unmatched junction nucleotides: 4. There are 13 residues in the CDR3. Germline lookup yields CDR1 SQVTM and CDR2 ANQGSEA. In DNA, the CDR3 is TGCAGCGTCCGGGGGGGCATCCAAGAGACCCAGTACTTC. It is translated as CSVRGGIQETQYF. Variable domain in full (rest from reference TRBV29-1 and TRBJ2-5): SAVISQKPSRDICQRGTSLTIQCQVDSQVTMMFWYRQQPGQSLTLIATANQGSEATYESGFVIDKFPISRPNLTFSTLTVSNMSPEDSSIYLCSVRGGIQETQYFGPGTRLLVL.

This clonotype was seen repeatedly, ten times or more. The V and J genes are TRBV7-2 and TRBJ2-7; D unresolved. There are 15 residues in the CDR3. The germline CDR1 and CDR2 sequences are SGHTA and FQGNSA. The germline V and J ends were trimmed by 1 base and 3 bases, with 13 bases remaining between them. CDR3 protein: CASSLGMGGYYEQYF. The CDR3 coding sequence is TGTGCCAGCAGCTTAGGGATGGGCGGCTACTACGAGCAGTACTTC.

The rearrangement uses TRBV28 and TRBJ1-1, with 7 bases matching TRBD1. V was pared by 3 bases and J by 4 bases, with 11 bases of the junction left unmatched. Germline V gene lookup returns CDR1 MDHEN and CDR2 SYDVKM. This CDR3 is built from 16 residues. For the CDR3, the DNA is TGTGCCAGCAGTTTCCTAGAGACAGGGTTGGGCACTGAAGCTTTCTTT. This encodes CASSFLETGLGTEAFF.

On this clonotype itself: Germline is not matched at one junction end, which may reflect a read error. The chain carries TRBV27 and TRBJ1-2, with 8 bases that match TRBD1. The CDR3 runs to 13 residues. Germline CDR1 MNHEY, CDR2 SMNVEV (reference sequence). The CDR3: CTSSWTGLDGYTF. In nucleotides, the CDR3 is TGTACCAGCAGTTGGACAGGGTTGGATGGCTACACCTTC.

The genes are TRBV7-9 and TRBJ2-1; no clear D gene. This CDR3 is built from 13 residues. Per germline, CDR1 SEHNR and CDR2 FQNEAQ (reference sequence). Trimming pared 2 bases from V and 9 bases from J, leaving 11 bases between. The CDR3 spells CASSLLPSPEQFF. The CDR3, as DNA: TGTGCCAGCAGCTTACTCCCGTCACCTGAGCAGTTCTTC. The full variable domain, in which reference TRBV7-9 and TRBJ2-1 provide the parts outside the CDR3, is DTGVSQNPRHKITKRGQNVTFRCDPISEHNRLYWYRQTLGQGPEFLTYFQNEAQLEKSRLLSDRFSAERPKGSFSTLEIQRTEQGDSAMYLCASSLLPSPEQFFGPGTRLTVL.

In its sample, this clonotype was seen many times. V usage is TRBV7-8 and J usage is TRBJ2-1; TRBD2 matches 8 bases. Germline V CDR1 and CDR2: SGHVS, FQNEAQ. The J segment lost 0 bases and the V segment lost 2 bases, leaving 3 bases of the junction unmatched. This CDR3 has 16 amino acids. CDR3: CASSLSSGDSYNEQFF. The CDR3 coding sequence is TGTGCCAGCAGCTTAAGTAGCGGGGACTCCTACAATGAGCAGTTCTTC.

This clonotype was observed many times. J is TRBJ2-1 and V is TRBV7-8, with D perhaps TRBD1 or TRBD2 (5 bases each). Deletions cut 4 bases from V and 9 bases from J, with 7 bases between. The CDR3 runs to 11 residues. Germline assignment: CDR1 SGHVS and CDR2 FQNEAQ. The chain's CDR3 is CASSYGGEQFF. The CDR3 nucleotides read TGTGCCAGCAGCTATGGGGGTGAGCAGTTCTTC.

This clonotype was found a few times. V is TRBV7-9 and J is TRBJ2-5; D might be TRBD1 (5 bases). CDR3 length equals 14 residues. Germline assignment: CDR1 SEHNR and CDR2 FQNEAQ (reference sequence). Trimming shortened V by 5 bases and J by 1 base, and 11 bases separated the two germline ends. In DNA, the CDR3 is TGTGCCAGCAGCCCCAAGACAGCCCAAGAGACCCAGTACTTC. Encoded protein: CASSPKTAQETQYF. The whole variable domain, remainder taken from reference TRBV7-9 and TRBJ2-5, is DTGVSQNPRHKITKRGQNVTFRCDPISEHNRLYWYRQTLGQGPEFLTYFQNEAQLEKSRLLSDRFSAERPKGSFSTLEIQRTEQGDSAMYLCASSPKTAQETQYFGPGTRLLVL.

This chain links TRBV2 with TRBJ1-3; D is unresolved. V was cut by 4 bases and J by 0 bases, with 7 bases left in between. The germline gives CDR1 SNHLY, CDR2 FYNNEI. The CDR3 covers 14 residues. DNA for the CDR3: TGTGCCAGCAGTGGGGTGAGCTCTGGAAACACCATATATTTT. It translates to CASSGVSSGNTIYF.

The chain couples TRBV6-5 to TRBJ2-2, with D hard to call. V lost 2 bases to trimming and J lost 6 bases, with 7 bases between them. Germline CDR1 is MNHEY and CDR2 is SVGAGI. The CDR3 contains 13 residues. The DNA of the CDR3 is TGTGCCAGCAGTTACCTAGGCTCCGGGGAGCTGTTTTTT. Amino acids: CASSYLGSGELFF.

Details on this clonotype: The junction and the germline gene differ at one end; a read error may be behind it. J is TRBJ1-1 and V is TRBV12-3 or TRBV12-4, with a weak D call TRBD1 (6 bases). CDR3 length: 13 amino acids. CDR3 sequence: CASGFVGGTEAFF. CDR3 sequence (DNA): TGTGCCAGCGGTTTTGTAGGGGGCACTGAAGCTTTCTTT.

The chain couples TRBV29-1 to TRBJ2-1; TRBD2 aligns across 10 bases. This CDR3 region has 14 residues. In germline, CDR1 is SQVTM, CDR2 ANQGSEA. The ends lost 3 bases at V and 5 bases at J; junction bases unmatched: 4. The CDR3 DNA follows: TGCAGCGTTGACGGGCTAGCGGGGGACAATGAGCAGTTCTTC. Translation gives CSVDGLAGDNEQFF.

This clonotype was counted a few times. The CDR3 DNA reads TGCGCCAGCAGCTTGTCAGGGGCTAGCAATCAGCCCCAGCATTTT. As protein: CASSLSGASNQPQHF. The rearrangement joins TRBV5-1 to TRBJ1-5; tentative D call: TRBD1 (6 bases). V lost 1 base and J 0 bases, leaving 8 bases between the germline ends. This CDR3 is built from 15 residues. The germline V gene has CDR1 SGHRS and CDR2 YFSETQ.

Written as DNA, the CDR3 is TGTGCCATCAGTGCTGGTACAGGGACCTATGGCTACACCTTC. Translated, it gives CAISAGTGTYGYTF. The chain has TRBV10-3 and TRBJ1-2, with D perhaps TRBD1 (6 bases). CDR3 size: 14 residues. The V gene lost 4 bases and the J gene lost 4 bases, with 13 bases spanning the gap. Germline V lookup: CDR1 ENHRY, CDR2 SYGVKD.

The J gene is TRBJ2-1, the V gene TRBV11-1, with TRBD2 matching over 8 bases. With V trimmed by 4 bases and J by 8 bases, 22 bases remained unmatched. Germline values: CDR1 SGHAT, CDR2 FQDESV (reference sequence). CDR3 length: 19 residues. CDR3 loop: CASSSPPGERGPTFDEQFF. The CDR3 bases are TGTGCCAGCAGCTCCCCCCCTGGGGAGCGGGGGCCGACGTTCGATGAGCAGTTCTTC.

This chain links TRBV11-2 with TRBJ2-1, with 8 positions matching TRBD1. Germline-derived CDR1 and CDR2 are SGHAT and FQNNGV. This CDR3 comprises 15 residues. The V segment lost 0 bases and the J segment 8 bases; nucleotides outside the gene matches: 6. The CDR3 nucleotides are TGTGCCAGCAGCTTAGATTTTGACAGGGGATATGAGCAGTTCTTC. Residues: CASSLDFDRGYEQFF. Looking up the rest from reference TRBV11-2 and TRBJ2-1 gives the full variable domain: EAGVAQSPRYKIIEKRQSVAFWCNPISGHATLYWYQQILGQGPKLLIQFQNNGVVDDSQLPKDRFSAERLKGVDSTLKIQPAKLEDSAVYLCASSLDFDRGYEQFFGPGTRLTVL.

As to this clonotype: Being one base from a much bigger clone, this may be a read error. The V call is TRBV2, the J call TRBJ2-7, with unresolved D. The germline V and J ends were trimmed by 1 base and 2 bases, with 3 bases remaining between them. Germline lookup yields CDR1 SNHLY and CDR2 FYNNEI. CDR3 length equals 12 residues. The CDR3 nucleotides read TGTGCCAGCAGTGAAGTCACCTACGAGCAGTACTTC. Amino acid sequence: CASSEVTYEQYF.